Listed below are T cell receptor beta chains from one sample, sequenced in a study of blood T cells in healthy people across ages. TCRdb passed the 5' RACE reads through MiXCR, listing each CDR3 protein once. Altogether about 1.8 million distinct CDR3 sequences are present, about 50% being singletons, with the ten largest covering roughly 2.1%. Sequenced: blood. Receptors were obtained from a woman aged 35 to 49 in good health. Both conserved end residues are part of each CDR3. Each record gives: V gene, D gene, clone size, J gene, CDR3 protein, CDR3 DNA. The D gene is left open where the match is weak. Rows may omit the clone size; those that give it use once, few, many or a size class.

>TRBV4-1|.|few|TRBJ1-2
CASSQVLSSPNYGYTF
TGCGCCAGCAGCCAAGTTTTGTCCAGCCCAAACTATGGCTACACCTTC
>TRBV6-4|TRBD2|few|TRBJ2-5
CASSAVGGGQETQYF
TGTGCCAGCAGTGCAGTGGGCGGGGGTCAAGAGACCCAGTACTTC
>TRBV9|.|.|TRBJ2-1
CASSVDAATGEQFF
TGTGCCAGCAGCGTAGACGCGGCAACTGGGGAGCAGTTCTTC
>TRBV6-5|TRBD1|.|TRBJ1-2
CASSPDRAREGYTF
TGTGCCAGCAGCCCCGACAGGGCTAGGGAGGGCTACACCTTC
>TRBV7-2|.|.|TRBJ2-1
CASSSTGEGLEETQFF
TGTGCCAGCAGTTCTACGGGTGAGGGATTGGAAGAGACCCAGTTCTTC
>TRBV6-2/TRBV6-3|.|.|TRBJ2-1
CASSDMGGYEQFF
TGTGCCAGCAGTGACATGGGGGGCTATGAGCAGTTCTTC
>TRBV20-1|.|once|TRBJ1-2
CSALDSRGSGYTF
TGCAGTGCTTTGGACAGCCGTGGGAGTGGCTACACCTTC
>TRBV5-1|.|.|TRBJ2-7
CASSSWLDSYEQYF
TGCGCCAGCAGCTCTTGGTTAGATTCCTACGAGCAGTACTTC
>TRBV27|.|.|TRBJ1-2
CASSSGPSYGYTF
TGTGCCAGCAGTTCGGGACCGAGCTATGGCTACACCTTC
>TRBV15|.|few|TRBJ2-3
CATSREGHLPSTDTQYF
TGTGCCACCAGCAGAGAAGGACACTTGCCTAGCACAGATACGCAGTATTTT
>TRBV7-9|TRBD1|few|TRBJ2-5
CASSSTGQDAETQYF
TGTGCCAGCAGCTCGACCGGACAGGATGCAGAGACCCAGTACTTC
>TRBV28|.|.|TRBJ2-1
CASESSLNEQFF
TGTGCCAGCGAAAGTAGCTTAAATGAGCAGTTCTTC
>TRBV20-1|TRBD2|.|TRBJ2-5
CSARVLPITSGGPRWGETQYF
TGCAGTGCTAGAGTGCTCCCGATAACTAGCGGGGGACCCCGGTGGGGAGAGACCCAGTACTTC
>TRBV27|.|.|TRBJ1-5
CASKGLNPPRQPQHF
TGTGCCAGCAAAGGGCTCAATCCCCCACGTCAGCCCCAGCATTTT
>TRBV28|.|.|TRBJ2-5
CASTGGVVNEQYF
TGTGCCAGTACAGGGGGGGTGGTCAATGAGCAGTACTTC
>TRBV7-9|TRBD1|.|TRBJ2-7
CASSWYAGTGEILKPYEQYF
TGTGCCAGCAGCTGGTATGCTGGGACAGGGGAAATCCTTAAGCCCTACGAGCAGTACTTC
>TRBV28|TRBD2|.|TRBJ2-5
CASRTGGTGYNEQYF
TGTGCCAGCAGGACGGGGGGGACGGGCTACAATGAGCAGTACTTC
>TRBV9|.|.|TRBJ2-3
CASSPPTGVSGTDTQYF
TGTGCCAGCAGCCCCCCCACGGGGGTCTCTGGCACAGATACGCAGTATTTT
>TRBV5-1|TRBD1|.|TRBJ1-4
CASSSGQGALEEKLFF
TGCGCCAGCAGCTCGGGACAGGGGGCGTTGGAAGAAAAACTGTTTTTT
>TRBV25-1|.|few|TRBJ2-1
CASLAGRTPNEQFF
TGTGCCAGCCTGGCGGGGCGGACACCCAATGAGCAGTTCTTC
>TRBV6-2/TRBV6-3|.|.|TRBJ2-7
CASSYSRGSPYNEQYF
TGTGCCAGCAGTTACTCTCGGGGGTCACCTTACAATGAGCAGTACTTC
>TRBV27|TRBD1|.|TRBJ2-1
CASRRTGDEQFF
TGTGCCAGCAGGCGAACAGGGGATGAGCAGTTCTTC
>TRBV27|TRBD2|.|TRBJ2-1
CASRYVSGGTYNEQFF
TGTGCCAGCAGATACGTTAGCGGGGGTACCTACAATGAGCAGTTCTTC
>TRBV12-3/TRBV12-4|TRBD2|.|TRBJ2-7
CASSFGGLATYNEQYF
TGTGCCAGCAGTTTCGGCGGACTAGCGACCTACAATGAGCAGTACTTC
>TRBV7-3|.|.|TRBJ1-4
CASSLFATNEKLFF
TGTGCCAGCAGCTTGTTTGCAACTAATGAAAAACTGTTTTTT
>TRBV5-1|.|.|TRBJ1-6
CASSLDTNRGSPLHF
TGCGCCAGCAGCTTGGATACCAACCGGGGGTCACCCCTCCACTTT
>TRBV7-9|.|.|TRBJ2-1
CASSSLGGRPINEQFF
TGTGCCAGCAGCTCCTTGGGGGGACGACCGATCAATGAGCAGTTCTTC
>TRBV7-8|TRBD2|.|TRBJ2-7
CASGLGLAGGLWYEQYF
TGTGCCAGCGGCTTAGGGCTAGCGGGGGGGCTCTGGTACGAGCAGTACTTC
>TRBV6-2/TRBV6-3|TRBD1|.|TRBJ1-4
CASRRDRGLSSEKLFF
TGTGCCAGCAGACGGGACAGGGGGCTTTCGAGTGAAAAACTGTTTTTT
>TRBV28|.|.|TRBJ1-5
CASSLWVGQGNQPQHF
TGTGCCAGCAGTTTATGGGTCGGGCAGGGAAATCAGCCCCAGCATTTT
>TRBV20-1|TRBD1|.|TRBJ1-6
CSARGPVDRGYDSPLHF
TGCAGTGCTAGAGGGCCCGTAGACAGGGGTTACGATTCACCCCTCCACTTT
>TRBV4-1|.|few|TRBJ1-2
CASSQDRGGRGGYTF
TGCGCCAGCAGCCAAGATAGGGGGGGACGAGGTGGCTACACCTTC
>TRBV4-1|.|.|TRBJ2-2
CASSLQQGAVTGELFF
TGCGCCAGCAGCCTGCAACAGGGCGCGGTCACCGGGGAGCTGTTTTTT
>TRBV20-1|.|.|TRBJ2-7
CSASRGSWVDGYEQYF
TGCAGTGCTTCCCGGGGATCATGGGTGGATGGGTACGAGCAGTACTTC
>TRBV5-6|TRBD1|few|TRBJ2-1
CASSPAPGQGDEQFF
TGTGCCAGCAGCCCGGCCCCGGGACAGGGTGATGAGCAGTTCTTC
>TRBV3-1|TRBD1|once|TRBJ1-6
CASSQVRAGGSPGSPLHF
TGTGCCAGCAGCCAAGTTCGGGCAGGGGGCTCCCCCGGCTCACCCCTCCACTTT